Given below is one T cell receptor (beta chain) in context. Profiling relied on immunoSEQ multiplex PCR, and the TCRdb table lists in-frame clones only, not all of them. This repertoire shows roughly 280,000 clones, approximately 83% found once; its top ten account for roughly 11%. The data were taken from a study of blood T cell repertoires in COVID-19. Study in general: PBMCs, B-cell-depleted T cells, or T cells provided the cDNA or gDNA that made up the material.

Sequenced sample: peripheral blood. This TCR came from a woman in her 70s with acute or convalescent COVID-19.

The DNA of the CDR3 is TGTGCCAGTAGTACCTCGGGGGGGCGCACAGATACGCAGTATTTT. Protein: CASSTSGGRTDTQYF. This chain uses TRBV19 with TRBJ2-3, with 8 bases that match TRBD2. V lost 4 bases to trimming and J lost 1 base; unmatched junction nucleotides: 4. The CDR3 is 15 amino acids. Germline CDR1 and CDR2: LNHDA and SQIVND (reference sequence).